One sample yielded the 9 T cell receptor beta chains listed below, sequenced in a study of blood T cell repertoires in COVID-19. Libraries were prepared by immunoSEQ multiplex PCR; TCRdb keeps only in-frame clonotypes and omits some of them. The sample includes some 210,000 clones, 80% of them seen just once. The sample consisted of PBMCs or T cells enriched from blood (not recorded which). The receptor source for this set is a man aged 30 to 45 with acute COVID-19.

The chain links TRBV10-3 to TRBJ2-1; perhaps TRBD2 as D (7 bases). Trimming removed 10 bases at V and 6 bases at J, with 22 bases between. The CDR3 covers 15 residues. Germline CDR1 is ENHRY and CDR2 is SYGVKD. The CDR3 spells CATDPWRGGSNEQFF. CDR3 DNA sequence: TGTGCCACGGACCCCTGGAGGGGGGGCAGCAATGAGCAGTTCTTC.

The V gene is TRBV2, the J gene TRBJ2-7, with 7 bases fitting TRBD1. Germline V gene lookup returns CDR1 SNHLY and CDR2 FYNNEI. The CDR3 is made up of 15 amino acids. Trimming removed 0 bases from V and 5 bases from J; junction bases left unmatched: 7. CDR3 DNA: TGTGCCAGCAGTGAAGCACATAACAGGGGAAACGAGCAGTACTTC. It specifies CASSEAHNRGNEQYF.

The chain links TRBV27 to TRBJ2-2; D uncertain. V was pared by 7 bases and J by 6 bases, with 21 bases between. CDR1 is MNHEY and CDR2 is SMNVEV in the germline V gene (reference sequence). This CDR3 contains 16 residues. The CDR3 region has the DNA TGTGCCAGCACCATCCCCGTCATCGTGCGATCCGGGGAGCTGTTTTTT. Its translation is CASTIPVIVRSGELFF.

This clone was recorded only once. The chain combines TRBV19 with TRBJ2-7, with 7 bases aligning to TRBD2. Germline values: CDR1 LNHDA, CDR2 SQIVND (reference sequence). V was clipped by 3 bases and J by 6 bases; unmatched bases: 8. The CDR3 has 14 residues. CDR3 region: CASSMGPGGGEQYF. The CDR3 DNA reads as TGTGCCAGTAGTATGGGACCGGGCGGGGGCGAGCAGTACTTC.

The rearrangement joins TRBV12-3 or TRBV12-4 to TRBJ2-1; the D is unclear. The CDR3 has 13 amino acids. The V and J ends lost 6 bases and 7 bases respectively, with 13 bases between them. CDR3 coding DNA: TGTGCCAGCAGGCCCCGGGTTGAGAATGAGCAGTTCTTC. It specifies CASRPRVENEQFF.

V usage is TRBV4-1 and J usage is TRBJ2-4; no clear D gene. This CDR3 has 13 residues. Trimming pared 4 bases from V and 8 bases from J, leaving 12 bases between. The germline V gene has CDR1 MGHRA and CDR2 YSYEKL. CDR3 protein: CASSPEASYIQYF. The CDR3 DNA sequence: TGCGCCAGCAGCCCCGAGGCCTCTTACATTCAGTACTTC.

The CDR3 region is CASDGGSEADTQYF. CDR3 nucleotides: TGCGCCAGCGACGGGGGGAGCGAAGCAGATACGCAGTATTTT. The chain uses TRBV5-1 and TRBJ2-3; 7 bases map to TRBD2. V gave up 7 bases and J gave up 4 bases; unmatched junction bases: 9. The germline V gene has CDR1 SGHRS and CDR2 YFSETQ. CDR3 length: 14 residues. The whole variable domain, filled in from reference TRBV5-1 and TRBJ2-3, reads KAGVTQTPRYLIKTRGQQVTLSCSPISGHRSVSWYQQTPGQGLQFLFEYFSETQRNKGNFPGRFSGRQFSNSRSEMNVSTLELGDSALYLCASDGGSEADTQYFGPGTRLTVL.

The rearrangement uses TRBV5-1 and TRBJ2-5, with TRBD2 matching 10 bases. The CDR3 loop spans 15 amino acids. Trimming cost V 2 bases and J 4 bases; bases outside gene matches: 5. Germline values: CDR1 SGHRS, CDR2 YFSETQ. CDR3 nucleotide sequence: TGCGCCAGCAGCTTCCAGCGGGGGGGCCGAGAGACCCAGTACTTC. Its translation is CASSFQRGGRETQYF. The full variable domain, in which reference TRBV5-1 and TRBJ2-5 provide the parts outside the CDR3, is KAGVTQTPRYLIKTRGQQVTLSCSPISGHRSVSWYQQTPGQGLQFLFEYFSETQRNKGNFPGRFSGRQFSNSRSEMNVSTLELGDSALYLCASSFQRGGRETQYFGPGTRLLVL.

V usage is TRBV7-3 and J usage is TRBJ2-1; D is possibly TRBD2 (5 bases). This CDR3 has 12 amino acids. Germline loops: CDR1 SGHTA, CDR2 FQGTGA. V was cut by 5 bases and J by 10 bases, with 12 bases left in between. The CDR3 sequence: CASSPGSPEQFF. The DNA of the CDR3 is TGTGCCAGCAGCCCGGGGTCCCCGGAGCAGTTCTTC.